This TCR beta chain comes out of a study of blood T cell repertoires in COVID-19. TCRdb keeps only in-frame clones here, not all; method: immunoSEQ multiplex PCR. The sample records some 170,000 clones, around 80% being singletons. Participant ages covered roughly 18 to 89 years across around 22 US areas. In the case of this clone: Sequence at one end of the junction differs from germline and may be a read error.

Germline assignment: CDR1 LGHNA and CDR2 YNFKEQ. This CDR3 region has 16 residues. The receptor comes from a man aged 50-60 years who had recovered from COVID-19. The sequenced material came from PBMCs or T cells enriched from blood (not recorded which). The chain employs TRBV4-2 and TRBJ1-4; TRBD1 might be the D (6 bases). The CDR3 region is CASRQAGNRASEKLFF. As DNA, the CDR3 is TGTGCCAGCAGACAAGCGGGGAACAGGGCGTCTGAAAAACTGTTTTTT.